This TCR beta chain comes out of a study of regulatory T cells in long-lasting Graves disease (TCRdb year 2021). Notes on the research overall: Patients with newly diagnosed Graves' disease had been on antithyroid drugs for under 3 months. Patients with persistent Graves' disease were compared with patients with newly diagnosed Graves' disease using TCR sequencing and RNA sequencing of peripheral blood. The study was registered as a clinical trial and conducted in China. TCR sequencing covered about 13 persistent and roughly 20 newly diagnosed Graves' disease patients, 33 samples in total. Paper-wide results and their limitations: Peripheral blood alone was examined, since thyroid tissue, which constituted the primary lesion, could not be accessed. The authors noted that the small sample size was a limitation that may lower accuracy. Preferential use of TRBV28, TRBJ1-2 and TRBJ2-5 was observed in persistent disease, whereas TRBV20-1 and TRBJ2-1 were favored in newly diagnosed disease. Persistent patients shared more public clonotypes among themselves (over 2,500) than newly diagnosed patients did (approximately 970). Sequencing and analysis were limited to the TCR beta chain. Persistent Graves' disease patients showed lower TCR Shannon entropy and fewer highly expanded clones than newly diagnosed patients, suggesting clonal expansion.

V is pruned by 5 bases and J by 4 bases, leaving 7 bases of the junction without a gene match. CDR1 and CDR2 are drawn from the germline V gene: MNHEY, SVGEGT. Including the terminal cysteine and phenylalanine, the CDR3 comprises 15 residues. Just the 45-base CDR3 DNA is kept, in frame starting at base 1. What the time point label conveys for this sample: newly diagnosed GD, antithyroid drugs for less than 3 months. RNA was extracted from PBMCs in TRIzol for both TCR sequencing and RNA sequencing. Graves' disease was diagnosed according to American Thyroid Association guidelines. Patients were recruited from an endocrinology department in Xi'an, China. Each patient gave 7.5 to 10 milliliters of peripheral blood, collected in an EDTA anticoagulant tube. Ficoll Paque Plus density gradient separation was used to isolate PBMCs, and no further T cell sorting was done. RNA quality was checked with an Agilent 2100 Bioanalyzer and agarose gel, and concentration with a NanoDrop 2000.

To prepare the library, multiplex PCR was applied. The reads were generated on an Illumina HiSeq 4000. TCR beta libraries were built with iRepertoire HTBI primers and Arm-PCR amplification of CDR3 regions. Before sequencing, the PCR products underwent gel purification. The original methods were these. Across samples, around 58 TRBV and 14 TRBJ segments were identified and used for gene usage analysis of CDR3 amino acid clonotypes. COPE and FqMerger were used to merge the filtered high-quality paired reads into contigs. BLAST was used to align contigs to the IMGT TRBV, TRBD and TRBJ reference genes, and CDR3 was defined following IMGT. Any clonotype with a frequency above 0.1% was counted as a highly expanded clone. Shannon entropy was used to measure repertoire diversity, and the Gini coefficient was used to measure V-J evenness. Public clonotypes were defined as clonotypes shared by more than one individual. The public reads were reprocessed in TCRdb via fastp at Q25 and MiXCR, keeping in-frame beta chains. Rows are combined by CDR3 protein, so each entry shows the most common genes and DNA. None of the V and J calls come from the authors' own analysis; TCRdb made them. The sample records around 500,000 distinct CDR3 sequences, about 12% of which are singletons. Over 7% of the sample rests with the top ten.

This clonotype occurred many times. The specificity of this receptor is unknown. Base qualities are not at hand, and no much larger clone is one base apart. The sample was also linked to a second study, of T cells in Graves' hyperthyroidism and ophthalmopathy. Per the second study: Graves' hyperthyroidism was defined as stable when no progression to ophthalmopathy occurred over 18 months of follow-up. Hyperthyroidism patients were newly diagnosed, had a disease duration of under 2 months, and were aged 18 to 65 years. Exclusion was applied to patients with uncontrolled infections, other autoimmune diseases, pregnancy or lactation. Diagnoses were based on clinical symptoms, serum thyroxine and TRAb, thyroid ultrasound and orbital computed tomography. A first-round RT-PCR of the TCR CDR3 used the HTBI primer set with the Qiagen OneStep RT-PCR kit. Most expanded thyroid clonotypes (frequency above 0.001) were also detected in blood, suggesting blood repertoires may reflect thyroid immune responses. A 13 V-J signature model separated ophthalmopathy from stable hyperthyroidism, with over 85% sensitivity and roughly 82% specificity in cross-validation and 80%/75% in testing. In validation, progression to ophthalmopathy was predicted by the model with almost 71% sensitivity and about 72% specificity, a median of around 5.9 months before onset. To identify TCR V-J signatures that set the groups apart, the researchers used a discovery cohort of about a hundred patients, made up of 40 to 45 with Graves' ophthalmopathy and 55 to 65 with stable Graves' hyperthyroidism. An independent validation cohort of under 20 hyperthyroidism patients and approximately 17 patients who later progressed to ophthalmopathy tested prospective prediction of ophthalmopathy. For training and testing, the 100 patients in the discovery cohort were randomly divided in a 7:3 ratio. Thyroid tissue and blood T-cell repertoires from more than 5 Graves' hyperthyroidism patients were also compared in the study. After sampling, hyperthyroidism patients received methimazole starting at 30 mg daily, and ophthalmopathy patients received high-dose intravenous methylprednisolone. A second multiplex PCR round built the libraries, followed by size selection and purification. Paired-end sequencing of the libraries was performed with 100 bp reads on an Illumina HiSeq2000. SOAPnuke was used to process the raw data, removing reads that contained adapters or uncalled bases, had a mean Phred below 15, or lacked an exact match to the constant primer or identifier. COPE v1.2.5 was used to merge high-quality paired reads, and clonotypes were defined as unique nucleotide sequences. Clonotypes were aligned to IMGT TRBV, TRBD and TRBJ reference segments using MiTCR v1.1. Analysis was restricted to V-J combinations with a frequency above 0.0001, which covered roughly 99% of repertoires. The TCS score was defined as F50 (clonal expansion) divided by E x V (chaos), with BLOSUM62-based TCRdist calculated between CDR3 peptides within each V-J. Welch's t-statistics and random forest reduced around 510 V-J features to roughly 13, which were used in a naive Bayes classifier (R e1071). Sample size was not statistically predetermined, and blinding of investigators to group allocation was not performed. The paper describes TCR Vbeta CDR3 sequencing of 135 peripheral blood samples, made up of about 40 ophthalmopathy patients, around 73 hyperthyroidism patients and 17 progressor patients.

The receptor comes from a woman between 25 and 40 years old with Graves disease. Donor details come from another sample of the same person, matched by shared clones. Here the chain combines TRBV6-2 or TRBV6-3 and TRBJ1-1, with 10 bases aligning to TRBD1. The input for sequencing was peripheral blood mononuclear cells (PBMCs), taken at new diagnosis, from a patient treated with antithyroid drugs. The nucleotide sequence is TGTGCCAGCAGTAGTCAGACAGGGGGCTTCACTGAAGCTTTCTTT. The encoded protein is CASSSQTGGFTEAFF.